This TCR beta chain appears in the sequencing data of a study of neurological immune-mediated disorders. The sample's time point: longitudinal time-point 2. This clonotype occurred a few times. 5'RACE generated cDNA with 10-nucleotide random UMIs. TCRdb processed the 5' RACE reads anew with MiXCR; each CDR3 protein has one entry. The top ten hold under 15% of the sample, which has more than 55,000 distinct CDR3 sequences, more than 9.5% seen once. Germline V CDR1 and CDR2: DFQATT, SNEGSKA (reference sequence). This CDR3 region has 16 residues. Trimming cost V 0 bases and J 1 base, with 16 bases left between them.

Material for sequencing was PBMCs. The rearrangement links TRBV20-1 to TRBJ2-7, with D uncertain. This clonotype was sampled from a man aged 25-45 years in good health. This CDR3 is CSARDSRWGSSYEQYF. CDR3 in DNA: TGCAGTGCTAGAGATTCACGTTGGGGATCGTCCTACGAGCAGTACTTC.